These 8 T cell receptor beta chains were sequenced from one sample in a study of long-term antiretroviral therapy in people with HIV. Runs used v3.0 of the immunoSEQ assay and were done at survey level. TCRdb keeps only in-frame clones here, not all; method: immunoSEQ multiplex PCR. There are 25,000 to 30,000 clones in the sample; over 90% occur only once, and around 10% lies in the top ten. Specimen: unsorted PBMCs, collected 6.2 years after starting antiretroviral therapy. Source of these receptors: a man aged 40-55 years with HIV.

The chain joins TRBV7-3 to TRBJ2-5, with TRBD1 identical over 7 bases. The CDR3 loop spans 13 amino acids. V gave up 5 bases and J gave up 2 bases; unmatched junction bases: 2. From germline, CDR1 is SGHTA and CDR2 FQGTGA. The CDR3 here is CASSRDRQETQYF. In DNA form, the CDR3 reads TGTGCCAGCAGCCGGGACAGACAAGAGACCCAGTACTTC.

The chain has TRBV27 and TRBJ2-2; TRBD2 aligns across 9 bases. Germline CDR1 is MNHEY and CDR2 is SMNVEV (reference sequence). The V segment lost 5 bases and the J segment 4 bases; nucleotides outside the gene matches: 8. The CDR3 consists of 16 residues. CDR3 nucleotides: TGTGCCAGCAGTAGACGGACTAGCGTCAGCACCGGGGAGCTGTTTTTT. It is translated as CASSRRTSVSTGELFF.

The rearrangement joins TRBV7-6 to TRBJ2-7; maybe TRBD1 (6 bases). CDR3 size: 14 residues. Germline-derived CDR1 and CDR2 are SGHVS and FNYEAQ. The V end lost 1 base, the J end lost 0 bases, and 7 bases lay between the germline ends. CDR3 loop: CASSLGRGSYEQYF. DNA of the CDR3: TGTGCCAGCAGCTTAGGCAGGGGCTCCTACGAGCAGTACTTC.

DNA of the CDR3: TGTGCCATCAGTGAGCCACCCGGAGGGAGACCAGATACGCAGTATTTT. This sequence encodes CAISEPPGGRPDTQYF. J is TRBJ2-3 and V is TRBV10-3; maybe TRBD2 (6 bases). V was pared by 2 bases and J by 4 bases, with 16 bases between. This CDR3 contains 16 residues. Germline V gene sequence: CDR1 ENHRY, CDR2 SYGVKD.

The genes are TRBV11-2 and TRBJ2-7, with a possible D match to TRBD1 (6 bases). The CDR3 has 13 residues. V lost 5 bases, J lost 3 bases, and 11 bases lay in between. Per the germline V gene, CDR1 is SGHAT and CDR2 is FQNNGV. The CDR3: CASSTGTRYEQYF. Written as DNA, the CDR3 is TGTGCCAGCAGCACCGGGACACGCTACGAGCAGTACTTC.

This rearrangement joins TRBV19 to TRBJ1-5; 10 bases are shared with TRBD1. This CDR3 spans 19 amino acids. V lost 7 bases and J lost 2; bases outside the gene matches: 17. The germline gives CDR1 LNHDA, CDR2 SQIVND (reference sequence). CDR3 sequence (DNA): TGTGCCAGTACCCACCCCTCCGGGACAGGGGTACCTGGCAATCAGCCCCAGCATTTT. Translating gives CASTHPSGTGVPGNQPQHF.

This clone appeared a few times. This chain links TRBV29-1 with TRBJ1-1; TRBD1 matches at 7 bases. This CDR3 is 11 amino acids long. Losses at the gene ends were 7 bases for V and 6 bases for J; bases not matched to a gene: 5. Germline CDR1 SQVTM, CDR2 ANQGSEA. The CDR3 is CSATGKAEAFF. The CDR3 DNA reads as TGCAGCGCGACAGGGAAAGCTGAAGCTTTCTTT.

The chain carries TRBV5-1 and TRBJ1-2; no clear D. This CDR3 region has 13 residues. Germline V gives CDR1 SGHRS, CDR2 YFSETQ. With 0 bases removed from V and 10 bases from J, the gap between germline ends came to 13 bases. The CDR3 coding sequence is TGCGCCAGCAGCTTGGAAGGGTTTCAAGACTACACCTTC. The encoded protein is CASSLEGFQDYTF.